Below, 23 T cell receptor beta chains from the same sample are listed, as sequenced in a study of beta chain features in type 1 diabetes. What was sequenced were expressed TCRB transcripts, since all of the isolated RNA had been reverse transcribed. Sequencing was performed with immunoSEQ multiplex PCR; in TCRdb, only in-frame clones are kept and a portion is missing. Altogether about 900,000 clones are present, roughly 17% being singletons, with the ten largest covering 0.023%. Input material: naive CD4+ T cells from blood. The receptors shown here come from a woman aged 18-29 years in good health.

This clone has only one observation. The rearrangement uses TRBV4-3 and TRBJ2-1; 14 bases map to TRBD2. Germline V gene data show CDR1 as LGHNA and CDR2 as YSLEER. This CDR3 region has 19 residues. The J segment lost 8 bases and the V segment lost 3 bases, leaving 15 bases of the junction unmatched. As DNA, the CDR3 is TGCGCCAGCAGCCATCCGGGACTAGCGGGAGACTGGGGTTGCGATGAGCAGTTCTTC. Translated, it gives CASSHPGLAGDWGCDEQFF.

The chain is built from TRBV5-4 and TRBJ2-3; 7 bases match TRBD2. The CDR3 is 16 residues long. Germline CDR1 reads SGHNT; CDR2 reads YYREEE (reference sequence). V was pared by 2 bases and J by 0 bases, with 6 bases of the junction left unmatched. The CDR3 region is CASSFWLAASTDTQYF. DNA for the CDR3: TGTGCCAGCAGCTTTTGGCTAGCGGCAAGCACAGATACGCAGTATTTT.

J is TRBJ2-7 and V is TRBV9, with 11 bases identical to TRBD2. The germline V gene encodes CDR1 SGDLS and CDR2 YYNGEE. The CDR3 is made up of 16 amino acids. The trim removed 3 bases at V and 6 bases at J, leaving 11 bases unmatched. CDR3 loop: CASSEAGTSGRAEQYF. The CDR3 DNA reads as TGTGCCAGCAGCGAAGCCGGGACTAGCGGAAGGGCCGAGCAGTACTTC.

This clone turned up a few times. The chain uses TRBV11-2 and TRBJ2-3, with TRBD2 matching over 9 bases. Germline CDR1 and CDR2: SGHAT and FQNNGV. V lost 4 bases to trimming and J lost 1 base; unmatched junction nucleotides: 3. There are 15 residues in the CDR3. The CDR3 DNA reads TGTGCCAGCAGCTGGGTAGCGGGAGGCACAGATACGCAGTATTTT. As protein: CASSWVAGGTDTQYF.

The chain is built from TRBV29-1 and TRBJ2-1; TRBD2 agrees at 11 bases. V was pared by 4 bases and J by 0 bases, with 5 bases of the junction left unmatched. Germline V gene sequence: CDR1 SQVTM, CDR2 ANQGSEA. The CDR3 is 16 residues long. In DNA, the CDR3 is TGCAGCGTTGGACTAGCGGGGACCAGCTCCTACAATGAGCAGTTCTTC. It codes for CSVGLAGTSSYNEQFF.

V is TRBV7-2 and J is TRBJ2-7; D may be TRBD1 or TRBD2 (5 bases each). Germline V CDR1 and CDR2: SGHTA, FQGNSA. There are 14 residues in the CDR3. V lost 3 bases and J 6 bases, leaving 15 bases between the germline ends. CDR3 residues: CASSFVEGQGEQYF. DNA for the CDR3: TGTGCCAGCAGCTTCGTTGAGGGGCAGGGCGAGCAGTACTTC.

This clone was seen a handful of times. The CDR3 nucleotides read TGTGCCAGCAGCTTAATGGGGCAAATTGTGGCTTTCTTT. Protein: CASSLMGQIVAFF. The chain combines TRBV13 with TRBJ1-1; D is perhaps TRBD1 (5 bases). Looked up from germline, CDR1 is PRHDT and CDR2 is FYEKMQ (reference sequence). The CDR3 is 13 residues long. Trimming left V 2 bases short and J 11 bases short, with 15 bases between.

This clone was recorded a few times. This rearrangement joins TRBV5-4 to TRBJ2-1; D gene uncertain. V was trimmed by 7 bases and J by 4 bases, leaving 12 bases between them. This CDR3 has 13 amino acids. Germline V CDR1 and CDR2: SGHNT, YYREEE (reference sequence). The CDR3 sequence: CASSHTAYNEQFF. The CDR3 nucleotides are TGTGCCAGCTCACACACAGCTTACAATGAGCAGTTCTTC.

The V gene is TRBV7-2, the J gene TRBJ2-7; TRBD1 agrees at 9 bases. V was pared by 5 bases and J by 3 bases, with 8 bases of the junction left unmatched. The germline gives CDR1 SGHTA, CDR2 FQGNSA. The CDR3 has 15 residues. The CDR3 nucleotides read TGTGCCAGCAGCCTAAGGACAGGGGCGATCTACGAGCAGTACTTC. It specifies CASSLRTGAIYEQYF.

The chain joins TRBV28 to TRBJ2-2, with unresolved D. Per the germline V gene, CDR1 is MDHEN and CDR2 is SYDVKM. This CDR3 comprises 12 residues. Trimming stripped 3 bases from V and 7 bases from J, with 6 bases between. CDR3 nucleotide sequence: TGTGCCAGCAGTTTCTTATTCGGGGAGCTGTTTTTT. It is translated as CASSFLFGELFF.

This chain connects TRBV10-2 to TRBJ2-5, with 8 bases aligning to TRBD1. Germline CDR1 and CDR2: WSHSY and SAAADI. V shed 4 bases, J shed 7 bases, and the junction held 11 bases outside the gene matches. The CDR3 is 15 amino acids. The CDR3: CASSAQQGGPGTQYF. The CDR3 nucleotides read TGCGCCAGCAGTGCCCAACAGGGGGGTCCCGGGACCCAGTACTTC.

The chain has TRBV7-8 and TRBJ1-2, with TRBD1 as a possible D gene (6 bases). The germline gives CDR1 SGHVS, CDR2 FQNEAQ. The CDR3 length is 14 residues. The germline V and J ends were trimmed by 2 bases and 8 bases, with 15 bases remaining between them. The CDR3 here is CASSLPPAGAGYTF. The DNA for the CDR3 is TGTGCCAGCAGCTTACCCCCGGCGGGGGCCGGCTACACCTTC.

The chain carries TRBV7-3 and TRBJ2-2, with 7 bases matching TRBD2. Trimming removed 6 bases from V and 4 bases from J; junction bases left unmatched: 2. This CDR3 has 13 residues. In germline, CDR1 is SGHTA, CDR2 FQGTGA. The CDR3 nucleotides read TGTGCCAGCAGGGCTAGCGGCACCGGGGAGCTGTTTTTT. It codes for CASRASGTGELFF.

The J gene is TRBJ2-1, the V gene TRBV7-9; TRBD2 might be the D (5 bases). This CDR3 has 16 residues. V gave up 0 bases and J gave up 0 bases, with 9 bases separating them. Germline CDR1 is SEHNR and CDR2 is FQNEAQ (reference sequence). The CDR3 DNA is TGTGCCAGCAGCTTAGCGCCGGGGAACTCCTACAATGAGCAGTTCTTC. It encodes CASSLAPGNSYNEQFF.

The rearrangement uses TRBV7-3 and TRBJ2-1, with 8 bases aligning to TRBD2. V lost 4 bases to trimming and J lost 0 bases; unmatched junction nucleotides: 5. Germline V CDR1 and CDR2: SGHTA, FQGTGA. This CDR3 is built from 16 residues. The CDR3 protein is CASSSLAGSSYNEQFF. The DNA of the CDR3 is TGTGCCAGCAGCTCGTTAGCGGGGAGCTCCTACAATGAGCAGTTCTTC.

The chain employs TRBV6-6 and TRBJ2-7; D perhaps matches TRBD1 (5 bases). This CDR3 is 12 amino acids long. The germline CDR1 and CDR2 sequences are MNHNY and SVGAGI (reference sequence). Trimming took 8 bases from V and 3 from J, leaving 11 bases between them. The CDR3 loop is CASQTAFYEQYF. CDR3 bases: TGTGCCAGCCAGACAGCTTTCTACGAGCAGTACTTC.

The chain combines TRBV5-1 with TRBJ2-3, with 8 bases lining up with TRBD1. Germline V gene data show CDR1 as SGHRS and CDR2 as YFSETQ. This CDR3 region has 14 residues. V lost 2 bases and J lost 5; bases outside the gene matches: 4. The CDR3 protein is CASSFGQGGDTQYF. The CDR3 DNA is TGCGCCAGCAGCTTTGGACAGGGAGGAGATACGCAGTATTTT.

This sequence joins TRBV28 and TRBJ1-2; D is perhaps TRBD1 (6 bases). Germline CDR1 is MDHEN and CDR2 is SYDVKM. The ends were cut back, 6 bases at V and 5 bases at J, with 13 bases in the middle. This CDR3 region has 13 residues. The CDR3 DNA follows: TGTGCCAGCAGACCCCCAGGGGATTATGGCTACACCTTC. The encoded protein is CASRPPGDYGYTF.

The chain links TRBV18 to TRBJ2-1; 8 bases agree with TRBD2. V was clipped by 1 base and J by 9 bases; unmatched bases: 8. The germline V gene encodes CDR1 KGHSH and CDR2 LQKENI. CDR3 length equals 15 residues. CDR3 amino acids: CASSPRGTSSVEQFF. In DNA form, the CDR3 reads TGTGCCAGCTCACCACGTGGGACTAGTTCAGTTGAGCAGTTCTTC.

For this clone: Other DNA sequences in this sample translate to the same CDR3. This chain uses TRBV18 with TRBJ2-7; possibly TRBD1 for D (5 bases). CDR3 size: 13 residues. In germline, CDR1 is KGHSH, CDR2 LQKENI. Trimming cost V 1 base and J 3 bases, with 7 bases left between them. CDR3 sequence (DNA): TGTGCCAGCTCACCACGTCAGGGCTACGAGCAGTACTTC. It codes for CASSPRQGYEQYF.

The table lists this clone with a few counts. The chain joins TRBV11-1 to TRBJ2-1; TRBD1 or TRBD2 may be the D gene (5 bases each). V lost 3 bases and J lost 1, with 13 bases in between. The germline gives CDR1 SGHAT, CDR2 FQDESV (reference sequence). The CDR3 is made up of 16 amino acids. For the CDR3, the DNA is TGTGCCAGCAGCTTCGGGACGAGATTTTCCTACAATGAGCAGTTCTTC. Protein sequence: CASSFGTRFSYNEQFF.

The gene calls are TRBV25-1 and TRBJ1-6; 9 bases align to TRBD1. The trim removed 2 bases at V and 4 bases at J, leaving 3 bases unmatched. The CDR3 loop spans 16 amino acids. Per the germline V gene, CDR1 is MGHDK and CDR2 is SYGVNS. The CDR3 sequence: CASSEGTGPYNSPLHF. The CDR3 DNA sequence: TGTGCCAGCAGTGAAGGGACAGGGCCTTATAATTCACCCCTCCACTTT.

This clone was recorded a few times. The chain employs TRBV28 and TRBJ2-5; no firm D call. This CDR3 region has 14 residues. CDR1 and CDR2 (germline): MDHEN, SYDVKM. V was cut by 3 bases and J by 5 bases, with 13 bases left in between. The CDR3 loop is CASSLGSPPETQYF. The CDR3 region has the DNA TGTGCCAGCAGTTTGGGAAGCCCTCCCGAGACCCAGTACTTC.